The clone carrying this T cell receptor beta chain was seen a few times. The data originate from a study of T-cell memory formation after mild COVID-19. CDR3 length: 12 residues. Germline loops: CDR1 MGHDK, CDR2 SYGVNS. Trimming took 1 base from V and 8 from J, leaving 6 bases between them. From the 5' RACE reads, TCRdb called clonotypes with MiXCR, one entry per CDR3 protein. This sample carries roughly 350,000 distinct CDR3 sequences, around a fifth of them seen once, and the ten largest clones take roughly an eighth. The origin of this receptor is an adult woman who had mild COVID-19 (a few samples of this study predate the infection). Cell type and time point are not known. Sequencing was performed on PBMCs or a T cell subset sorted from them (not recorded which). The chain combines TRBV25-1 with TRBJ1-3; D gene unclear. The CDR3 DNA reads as TGTGCCAGCAGTGAATTGGGTTACACCATATATTTT. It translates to CASSELGYTIYF.